Presented here are 28 T cell receptor beta chains from one specimen sequenced in a study of neoadjuvant nivolumab and ipilimumab in lung cancer. The method was immunoSEQ multiplex PCR; TCRdb's version includes in-frame clones alone and lacks a portion of them. The repertoire consists of 6,500 to 8,500 clones, with around 90% occurring once and the leading ten covering 2.4%. The sequencing here drew on tumor tissue, taken after neoadjuvant nivolumab, alone or with ipilimumab, at or shortly before surgery. Receptor source: an adult with non-small cell lung cancer. Some clones in this sample may be carry-over from other donors' samples.

The chain uses TRBV19 and TRBJ2-3, with D possibly being TRBD2 (5 bases). The CDR3 runs to 13 residues. V was shortened by 10 bases and J by 0 bases, with 11 bases between the two germline ends. The germline V gene has CDR1 LNHDA and CDR2 SQIVND (reference sequence). This CDR3 reads CATEGGSTDTQYF. The CDR3 DNA reads TGTGCCACAGAGGGCGGGAGCACAGATACGCAGTATTTT.

The V gene is TRBV5-6, the J gene TRBJ1-1; D not resolved. The CDR3 has 13 residues. Germline CDR1 SGHDT, CDR2 YYEEEE. V lost 0 bases and J 7 bases, leaving 10 bases between the germline ends. The CDR3 sequence is CASSLGGYNEAFF. CDR3 DNA: TGTGCCAGCAGCTTGGGCGGGTACAATGAAGCTTTCTTT. Complete variable domain (other parts from reference TRBV5-6 and TRBJ1-1): DAGVTQSPTHLIKTRGQQVTLRCSPKSGHDTVSWYQQALGQGPQFIFQYYEEEERQRGNFPDRFSGHQFPNYSSELNVNALLLGDSALYLCASSLGGYNEAFFGQGTRLTVV.

The chain uses TRBV19 and TRBJ1-6; D is undetermined. Germline V gene data show CDR1 as LNHDA and CDR2 as SQIVND (reference sequence). This CDR3 has 17 amino acids. Trimming removed 3 bases at V and 2 bases at J, with 14 bases between. CDR3 protein: CASSISLGIAYNSPLHF. The CDR3 nucleotides are TGTGCCAGTAGTATCTCTTTGGGGATAGCCTATAATTCACCCCTCCACTTT.

The chain carries TRBV5-1 and TRBJ1-4; D possibly corresponds to TRBD1 (5 bases). The CDR3 runs to 16 residues. The V and J ends lost 2 bases and 8 bases respectively, with 19 bases between them. The germline gives CDR1 SGHRS, CDR2 YFSETQ. CDR3 amino acids: CASSFTGTSVGEKLFF. CDR3 nucleotide sequence: TGCGCCAGCAGCTTTACCGGGACCTCGGTAGGGGAAAAACTGTTTTTT.

The V call is TRBV6-6, the J call TRBJ1-5, with D perhaps TRBD1 (5 bases). The CDR3 sequence is 14 residues long. V shed 3 bases and J shed 5 bases, with 11 bases lying between them. In germline, CDR1 is MNHNY, CDR2 SVGAGI (reference sequence). CDR3 coding DNA: TGTGCCAGCAGTTATAGCAGGGATTATCAGCCCCAGCATTTT. This translates into CASSYSRDYQPQHF.

The gene calls are TRBV14 and TRBJ1-2; D unclear. The CDR3 is 14 amino acids. Germline lookup yields CDR1 SGHDN and CDR2 FVKESK. V was shortened by 0 bases and J by 8 bases, with 13 bases between the two germline ends. The CDR3 bases are TGTGCCAGCAGCCAAGATCTAAGGGCAGGAGGCTACACCTTC. It is translated as CASSQDLRAGGYTF.

The V call is TRBV7-6, the J call TRBJ1-2, with D perhaps TRBD1 (5 bases). This CDR3 has 12 residues. V lost 4 bases, J lost 14 bases, and 17 bases lay in between. CDR1 is SGHVS, CDR2 FNYEAQ, per germline. The CDR3 region has the DNA TGTGCCAGCAGCTCGGCTACTGGGGCTTGTACCTTC. Encoded protein: CASSSATGACTF.

This clone showed up just once. The V call is TRBV6-6, the J call TRBJ1-2; the D is unclear. V dropped 4 bases and J dropped 0 bases, with 12 bases sitting between them. The CDR3 runs to 15 residues. The V gene's germline CDR1 is MNHNY and CDR2 SVGAGI (reference sequence). CDR3 region: CASSSLQSSNYGYTF. The DNA for the CDR3 is TGTGCCAGCAGTTCTCTCCAGTCTTCTAACTATGGCTACACCTTC.

CDR3 loop: CASSLSSPSGAGLGNEQFF. In nucleotides, the CDR3 is TGCGCCAGCAGCTTGTCTTCCCCCTCGGGGGCGGGATTGGGGAATGAGCAGTTCTTC. The chain couples TRBV5-1 to TRBJ2-1; D could derive from TRBD1 or TRBD2 (6 bases each). CDR3 length: 19 amino acids. V was pared by 1 base and J by 7 bases, with 27 bases between. Germline CDR1 SGHRS, CDR2 YFSETQ.

The V and J genes are TRBV9 and TRBJ1-5; 8 nucleotides line up with TRBD1. The CDR3 is made up of 17 amino acids. Germline V gives CDR1 SGDLS, CDR2 YYNGEE. V shed 3 bases and J 3 bases; nucleotides not matched to a gene: 11. DNA of the CDR3: TGTGCCAGCAGCGCGGGGACAGGCAGGGGCAACAATCAGCCCCAGCATTTT. This translates into CASSAGTGRGNNQPQHF.

The chain employs TRBV11-3 and TRBJ2-2; TRBD1 or TRBD2 may be the D gene (5 bases each). Deletions cut 4 bases from V and 4 bases from J, with 10 bases between. This CDR3 contains 14 residues. Germline CDR1 SGHNT, CDR2 YENEEA. The CDR3, as DNA: TGTGCCAGCAGCTCGGGACCATCCACCGGGGAGCTGTTTTTT. As protein: CASSSGPSTGELFF.

The chain has TRBV5-6 and TRBJ2-7; 7 bases agree with TRBD1. With 4 bases clipped from V and 5 bases from J, the junction kept 6 bases outside the gene matches. The V gene's germline CDR1 is SGHDT and CDR2 YYEEEE. The CDR3 contains 13 residues. The DNA for the CDR3 is TGTGCCAGCAGCCGGCAGGGGGTAGACGAGCAGTACTTC. Encoded protein: CASSRQGVDEQYF.

The chain carries TRBV7-8 and TRBJ2-7; 11 nucleotides line up with TRBD1. V trimming: 2 bases; J trimming: 4 bases; junction bases outside the gene matches: 4. The germline CDR1 and CDR2 sequences are SGHVS and FQNEAQ. This CDR3 is 15 amino acids long. The CDR3 sequence is CASSLTGQGEYEQYF. The CDR3 bases are TGTGCCAGCAGCTTAACGGGACAGGGGGAATACGAGCAGTACTTC.

This clone was detected a few times. The chain links TRBV19 to TRBJ1-1; D gene uncertain. The CDR3 consists of 12 residues. Germline V gene lookup returns CDR1 LNHDA and CDR2 SQIVND (reference sequence). Trimming took 1 base from V and 4 from J, leaving 4 bases between them. The CDR3 protein is CASSIGATEAFF. CDR3 nucleotide sequence: TGTGCCAGTAGTATAGGGGCCACTGAAGCTTTCTTT.

J is TRBJ1-2 and V is TRBV6-5, with D perhaps matching TRBD1 (5 bases). CDR1 and CDR2 (germline): MNHEY, SVGAGI. The CDR3 covers 13 residues. The ends were cut back, 8 bases at V and 4 bases at J, with 14 bases in the middle. The CDR3 region has the DNA TGTGCCAGCGGAACACAGGTGGGCTATGGCTACACCTTC. It codes for CASGTQVGYGYTF.

This chain links TRBV27 with TRBJ1-2; possibly TRBD1 for D (5 bases). This CDR3 is 12 amino acids long. Trimming stripped 8 bases from V and 6 bases from J, with 13 bases between. Germline CDR1 is MNHEY and CDR2 is SMNVEV (reference sequence). DNA of the CDR3: TGTGCCAGCGGTTGGGGGGTGGATGGCTACACCTTC. Its protein product is CASGWGVDGYTF.

The V call is TRBV2, the J call TRBJ1-1; D gene unclear. The length of the CDR3 is 11 residues. Germline assignment: CDR1 SNHLY and CDR2 FYNNEI. The V end lost 7 bases, the J end lost 10 bases, and 13 bases lay between the germline ends. This chain's CDR3 is CASTLGKGAFF. CDR3 DNA sequence: TGTGCCAGCACCTTAGGGAAGGGAGCTTTCTTT.

This clone was seen a single time. The chain recombines TRBV19 with TRBJ2-1, with TRBD2 identical over 7 bases. Germline values: CDR1 LNHDA, CDR2 SQIVND (reference sequence). This CDR3 spans 15 amino acids. Unmatched junction bases numbered 9, after V lost 3 bases and J lost 7 bases. CDR3 sequence reads: CASSIRLADFNEQFF. The CDR3 nucleotides are TGTGCCAGTAGTATTAGACTAGCAGACTTTAATGAGCAGTTCTTC.

CDR3 nucleotides: TGTGCCAGCAGAGGAGGGGGAACTAACTATGGCTACACCTTC. Its translation: CASRGGGTNYGYTF. The chain joins TRBV6-5 to TRBJ1-2, with D possibly TRBD1 on 6 matching bases. Germline-derived CDR1 and CDR2 are MNHEY and SVGAGI. The V end was cut by 6 bases, the J end by 0 bases, with 11 bases between. The CDR3 has 14 residues.

V is TRBV19 and J is TRBJ1-2; no definite D call. The CDR3 contains 14 residues. The ends were cut back, 4 bases at V and 6 bases at J, with 15 bases in the middle. Germline V gene lookup returns CDR1 LNHDA and CDR2 SQIVND (reference sequence). CDR3 amino acids: CASSSTSIIHGYTF. The CDR3 DNA is TGTGCCAGTAGTAGCACATCTATTATCCATGGCTACACCTTC.

The V and J genes are TRBV29-1 and TRBJ2-2; TRBD2 agrees at 7 bases. CDR1 and CDR2 (germline): SQVTM, ANQGSEA. The V gene end was trimmed by 7 bases and the J gene end by 7 bases; junction bases not matched to a gene: 9. CDR3 length: 13 amino acids. The CDR3 sequence: CSGATSAGGELFF. The CDR3 DNA reads TGCAGCGGGGCCACTAGCGCGGGCGGGGAGCTGTTTTTT.

This chain joins TRBV18 and TRBJ1-1, with 7 bases lining up with TRBD1. V lost 6 bases to trimming and J lost 6 bases; unmatched junction nucleotides: 10. CDR1 is KGHSH, CDR2 LQKENI, per germline. The CDR3 contains 14 residues. CDR3 DNA: TGTGCCAGCTCTAAGACGACAGGGCGCTCTGAAGCTTTCTTT. This encodes CASSKTTGRSEAFF.

This clone came up once. V is TRBV5-1 and J is TRBJ2-2, with 10 bases matching TRBD1. The CDR3 sequence is 17 residues long. The germline V gene has CDR1 SGHRS and CDR2 YFSETQ. Trimming took 3 bases from V and 8 from J; bases not matched to a gene: 13. CDR3 sequence (DNA): TGCGCCAGCAGCTCCTCGGGACAGGGGACAGAAGGAGGGGAGCTGTTTTTT. Translation gives CASSSSGQGTEGGELFF.

The rearrangement joins TRBV5-1 to TRBJ2-7, with D tentatively TRBD1 or TRBD2 (5 bases each). Trimming shortened V by 6 bases and J by 0 bases, and 16 bases separated the two germline ends. In germline, CDR1 is SGHRS, CDR2 YFSETQ. The CDR3 runs 15 residues. The CDR3, as DNA: TGCGCCAGCAAAGTCGAGGGGTTAACCTCCTACGAGCAGTACTTC. Translating gives CASKVEGLTSYEQYF.

The CDR3, as DNA: TGTGCCAGCAGTTTATCCCTAGCGGGAGGGCAGTTCTTC. It is translated as CASSLSLAGGQFF. V and J are TRBV27 and TRBJ2-1; 11 nucleotides match TRBD2. The V and J ends lost 0 bases and 12 bases, in that order; junction bases with no gene match: 1. This CDR3 comprises 13 residues. Germline V gene sequence: CDR1 MNHEY, CDR2 SMNVEV (reference sequence).

The chain joins TRBV7-9 to TRBJ1-1; possibly TRBD1 for D (5 bases). V gave up 5 bases and J gave up 5 bases, with 18 bases separating them. CDR3 length equals 15 residues. Looked up from germline, CDR1 is SEHNR and CDR2 is FQNEAQ (reference sequence). The CDR3: CASSGGGLRWTEAFF. CDR3 DNA sequence: TGTGCCAGCAGCGGGGGGGGTCTCAGATGGACTGAAGCTTTCTTT.

J is TRBJ1-1 and V is TRBV4-3; tentatively, D is TRBD1 (6 bases). Trimming removed 3 bases from V and 4 bases from J, with 9 bases in between. CDR1 and CDR2 (germline): LGHNA, YSLEER. The CDR3 spans 13 residues. The CDR3 sequence: CASSQVRGTEAFF. The DNA of the CDR3 is TGCGCCAGCAGCCAGGTCAGGGGCACTGAAGCTTTCTTT.

The rearrangement uses TRBV18 and TRBJ1-1; D remains ambiguous. CDR1 and CDR2 from the germline V gene are KGHSH and LQKENI. This CDR3 is built from 13 residues. The V end lost 2 bases, the J end lost 4 bases, and 8 bases lay between the germline ends. The CDR3 region is CASSPVGSTEAFF. The CDR3 region has the DNA TGTGCCAGCTCACCAGTGGGGAGCACTGAAGCTTTCTTT.